A single T cell receptor (beta chain) is shown here with its context. Antigen unknown. These data originate in a study of identical twins. The study's findings and limits: The study based its conclusions on cross-sectional statistical analysis and did not follow the same donors.

TCRdb re-called the 5' RACE reads with MiXCR, one entry per CDR3 protein. The repertoire holds some 730,000 distinct CDR3 sequences, with around a sixth as singletons. CDR1 and CDR2 from the germline V gene are SQVTM and ANQGSEA. With 6 bases clipped from V and 2 bases from J, the junction kept 0 bases outside the gene matches. The length of the CDR3 is 12 residues. Separately, the same data were catalogued under a study of T cells expressing NK-cell markers.

V usage is TRBV29-1 and J usage is TRBJ2-7; 11 bases match TRBD2. The clonotype was recovered from a woman under 30 in good health. Sequencing was done on a sample of PBMCs. CDR3 sequence (DNA): TGCAGCGTGACTAGCGGGGCCTACGAGCAGTACTTC. This sequence encodes CSVTSGAYEQYF.